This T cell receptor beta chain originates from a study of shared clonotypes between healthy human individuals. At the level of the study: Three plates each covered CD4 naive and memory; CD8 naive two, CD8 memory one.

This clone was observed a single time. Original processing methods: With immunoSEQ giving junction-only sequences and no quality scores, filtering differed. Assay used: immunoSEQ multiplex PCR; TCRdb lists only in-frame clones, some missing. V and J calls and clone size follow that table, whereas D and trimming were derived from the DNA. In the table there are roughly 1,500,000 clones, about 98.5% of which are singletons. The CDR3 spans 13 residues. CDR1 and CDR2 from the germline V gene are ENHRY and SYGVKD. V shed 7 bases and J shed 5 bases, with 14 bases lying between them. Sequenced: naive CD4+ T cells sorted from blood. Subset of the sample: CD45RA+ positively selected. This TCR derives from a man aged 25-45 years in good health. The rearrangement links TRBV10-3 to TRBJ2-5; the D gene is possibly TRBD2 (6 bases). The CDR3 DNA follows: TGTGCCATCACCCCCGGGACTCGTGAGACCCAGTACTTC. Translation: CAITPGTRETQYF.